The present TCR beta chain was sequenced within a study of PD-L1 blockade in urothelial cancer. Study context: Patients' histories included 0 to 3 prior chemotherapy regimens. Researchers found blood samples held a median of approximately 150,000 T cells.

Using immunoSEQ multiplex PCR, the repertoire was profiled, and TCRdb retains in-frame clones only, with some absent. The sample includes roughly 120,000 clones, about 89% of them seen just once. Time point in this sample: peripheral blood 6 weeks after treatment start. Patients had urothelial carcinoma that was locally advanced or metastatic. There were between 1 and 8 samples from each patient, taken pretreatment and on-treatment. This CDR3 is built from 14 residues. Germline CDR1 reads MNHEY; CDR2 reads SMNVEV (reference sequence). Trimming shortened V by 5 bases and J by 6 bases, and 16 bases separated the two germline ends.

The specimen was PBMCs, collected around atezolizumab (anti-PD-L1) treatment. The receptor was isolated from a man aged 55 to 70 with urothelial cancer. The chain carries TRBV27 and TRBJ2-5, with a possible D match to TRBD1 (5 bases). The CDR3 DNA is TGTGCCAGCAGTGGAAGTTCCCAGGGAAAGACCCAGTACTTC. Translated, it gives CASSGSSQGKTQYF.